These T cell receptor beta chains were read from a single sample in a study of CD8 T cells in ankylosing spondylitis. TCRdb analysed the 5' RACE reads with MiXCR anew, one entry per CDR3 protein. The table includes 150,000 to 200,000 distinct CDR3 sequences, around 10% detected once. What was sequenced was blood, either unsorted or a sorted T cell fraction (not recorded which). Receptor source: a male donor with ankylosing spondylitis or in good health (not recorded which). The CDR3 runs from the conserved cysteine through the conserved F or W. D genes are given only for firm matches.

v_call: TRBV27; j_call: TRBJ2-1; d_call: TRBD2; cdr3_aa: CASSSRGLAGANEQFF
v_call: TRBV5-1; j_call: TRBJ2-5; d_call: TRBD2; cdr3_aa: CASSVSAGRETQYF
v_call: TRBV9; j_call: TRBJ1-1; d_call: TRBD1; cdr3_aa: CASSVVGTGSRNTEAFF
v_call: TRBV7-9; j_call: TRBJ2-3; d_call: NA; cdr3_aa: CASSPLGGASDTQYF
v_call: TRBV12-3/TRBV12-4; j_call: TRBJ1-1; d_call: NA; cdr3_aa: CASTRAAVNTEAFF
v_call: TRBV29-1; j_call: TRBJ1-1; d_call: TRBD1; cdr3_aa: CSVAYRGARTEAFF
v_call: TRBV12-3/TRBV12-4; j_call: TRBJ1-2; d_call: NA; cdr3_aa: CASSLVLQTANYGYTF
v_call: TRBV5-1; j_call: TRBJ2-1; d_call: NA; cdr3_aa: CASSSGLSLKPYNEQFF
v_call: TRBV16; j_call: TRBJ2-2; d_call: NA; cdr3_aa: CASSRDSPNTGELFF
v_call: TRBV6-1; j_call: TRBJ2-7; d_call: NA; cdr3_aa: CASSRGSGYEQYF
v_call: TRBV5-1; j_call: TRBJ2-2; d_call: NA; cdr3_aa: CASSLGGTGELFF
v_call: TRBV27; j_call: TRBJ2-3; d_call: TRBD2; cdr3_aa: CASSLVRLAGGTDTQYF
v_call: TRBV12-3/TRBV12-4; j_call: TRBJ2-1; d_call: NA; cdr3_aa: CASSPRTSYNEQFF
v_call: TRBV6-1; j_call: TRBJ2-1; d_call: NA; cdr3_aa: CASSESRGSYNEQFF
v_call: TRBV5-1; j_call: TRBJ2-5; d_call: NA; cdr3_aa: CASSWSQGQTQYF
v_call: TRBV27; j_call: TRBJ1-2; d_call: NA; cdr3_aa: CASRFTRVSDGYTF
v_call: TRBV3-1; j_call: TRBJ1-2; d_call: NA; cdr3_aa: CASSQGGTDGYTF
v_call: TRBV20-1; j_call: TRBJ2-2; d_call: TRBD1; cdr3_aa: CSARQGASGELFF
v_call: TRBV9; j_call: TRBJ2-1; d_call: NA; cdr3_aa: CASSVAGDSAYNEQFF
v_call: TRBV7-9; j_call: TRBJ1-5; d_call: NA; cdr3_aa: CARFKGESNQPQHF
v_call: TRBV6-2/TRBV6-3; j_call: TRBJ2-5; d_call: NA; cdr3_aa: CASSPEGGAGETQYF
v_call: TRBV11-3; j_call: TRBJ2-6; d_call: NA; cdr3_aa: CATSGLGIGNILTF
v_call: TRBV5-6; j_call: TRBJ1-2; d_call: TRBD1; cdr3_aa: CASSSEDRGYGHTF
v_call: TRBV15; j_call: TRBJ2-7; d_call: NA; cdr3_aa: CATSSGGPPAEQYF
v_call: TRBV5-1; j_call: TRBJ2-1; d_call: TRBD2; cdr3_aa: CASSSASGSSYNEQFF
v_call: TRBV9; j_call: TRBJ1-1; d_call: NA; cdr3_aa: CASSPRPTDTEAFF
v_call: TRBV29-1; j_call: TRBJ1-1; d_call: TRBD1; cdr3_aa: CSVEDALGQGGTEAFF
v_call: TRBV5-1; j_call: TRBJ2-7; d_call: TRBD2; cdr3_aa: CASSLVTSGMSEQYF
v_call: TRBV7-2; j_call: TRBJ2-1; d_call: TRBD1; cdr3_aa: CASSPPGQGRAEQFF
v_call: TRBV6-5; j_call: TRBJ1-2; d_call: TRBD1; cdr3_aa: CASSYGSGQGRSRLLGTF
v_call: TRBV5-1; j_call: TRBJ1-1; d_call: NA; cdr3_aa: CASSSSLEHGEAFF
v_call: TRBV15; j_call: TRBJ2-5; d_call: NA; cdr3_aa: CATSDIKQETQYF
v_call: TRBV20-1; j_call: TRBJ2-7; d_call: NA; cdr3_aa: CSANPGRLYEQYF
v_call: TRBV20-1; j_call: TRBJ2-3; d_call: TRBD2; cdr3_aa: CSARDRGTSGGTDTQYF
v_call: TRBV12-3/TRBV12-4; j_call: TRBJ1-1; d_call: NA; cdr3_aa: CASRSGPVVGTEAFF
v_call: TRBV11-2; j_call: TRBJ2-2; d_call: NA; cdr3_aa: CASSAGRTRANTGELFF
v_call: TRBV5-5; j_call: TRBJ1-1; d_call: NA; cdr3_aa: CASRPHGVGNTEAFF